One sample yielded the 31 T cell receptor beta chains listed below, sequenced in a study of CD8 T cells in Susac syndrome. An amount of RNA that ranged from roughly 0.45 to 1 ug was reverse transcribed with random hexamers. TCRdb independently ran MiXCR on the immunoSEQ multiplex PCR reads; one entry per CDR3 protein. The sample shows about 140,000 distinct CDR3 sequences, 85% to 95% of them seen only once. Sequences were obtained from CD4+ T cells from PBMCs. The source is a human donor with multiple sclerosis.

The CDR3 region is CASSSSREQETQYF. As DNA, the CDR3 is TGTGCCAGCAGCTCAAGTAGGGAACAAGAGACCCAGTACTTC. The J gene is TRBJ2-5, the V gene TRBV12-3 or TRBV12-4; D remains ambiguous. The V and J ends lost 6 bases and 2 bases respectively, with 13 bases between them. This CDR3 has 14 residues.

The genes are TRBV28 and TRBJ1-2, with no clear D. V was pared by 2 bases and J by 3 bases, with 1 base between. From germline, CDR1 is MDHEN and CDR2 SYDVKM. CDR3 length: 11 amino acids. CDR3 in amino acids: CASSLHYGYTF. CDR3 bases: TGTGCCAGCAGTTTACACTATGGCTACACCTTC.

The J gene is TRBJ2-7, the V gene TRBV7-8; no reliable D call. Trimming cost V 3 bases and J 5 bases, with 5 bases left between them. Germline V CDR1 and CDR2: SGHVS, FQNEAQ. This CDR3 is 11 amino acids long. The CDR3 DNA reads TGTGCCAGCAGCTTTCAGGACGAGCAGTACTTC. Its translation: CASSFQDEQYF.

The chain has TRBV6-5 and TRBJ1-3; no definite D call. CDR1 and CDR2 (germline): MNHEY, SVGAGI. V was trimmed by 5 bases and J by 2 bases, leaving 13 bases between them. The CDR3 spans 15 residues. The CDR3 nucleotides are TGTGCCAGCAGTCGCGCGTCGGGCACTGGAAACACCATATATTTT. This codes for CASSRASGTGNTIYF.

The genes are TRBV27 and TRBJ2-1, with D tentatively TRBD1 or TRBD2 (6 bases each). V dropped 5 bases and J dropped 3 bases, with 20 bases sitting between them. Germline CDR1 and CDR2: MNHEY and SMNVEV (reference sequence). The CDR3 has 17 residues. CDR3 region: CASSRLGGGSNYNEQFF. In DNA, the CDR3 is TGTGCCAGCAGTCGGTTAGGAGGGGGATCCAACTACAATGAGCAGTTCTTC.

This clonotype was recorded only once. The V call is TRBV5-1, the J call TRBJ1-6, with 9 nucleotides matching TRBD1. The trim removed 0 bases at V and 14 bases at J, leaving 6 bases unmatched. Germline V CDR1 and CDR2: SGHRS, YFSETQ. There are 14 residues in the CDR3. DNA for the CDR3: TGCGCCAGCAGCTTGGTGGGACAGGGTGACACCCTCCACTTT. Protein sequence: CASSLVGQGDTLHF.

The rearrangement links TRBV28 to TRBJ2-3; D perhaps matches TRBD2 (6 bases). Germline V CDR1 and CDR2: MDHEN, SYDVKM. The length of the CDR3 is 19 residues. The V end was cut by 4 bases, the J end by 2 bases, with 25 bases between. CDR3 amino acids: CASSSPRHGGVRHTDTQYF. In nucleotides, the CDR3 is TGTGCCAGCAGTTCCCCCCGGCACGGAGGGGTCCGGCACACAGATACGCAGTATTTT.

V usage is TRBV28 and J usage is TRBJ1-1, with unresolved D. V was shortened by 6 bases and J by 8 bases, with 10 bases between the two germline ends. This CDR3 has 11 amino acids. Germline-derived CDR1 and CDR2 are MDHEN and SYDVKM. The chain's CDR3 is CASSPWGEAFF. The CDR3 region has the DNA TGTGCCAGCAGCCCCTGGGGAGAAGCTTTCTTT.

The chain has TRBV3-1 and TRBJ2-5; 7 bases are shared with TRBD1. Germline CDR1 is LGHDT and CDR2 is YNNKEL (reference sequence). V gave up 2 bases and J gave up 1 base; unmatched junction bases: 10. CDR3 length equals 17 residues. The CDR3 spells CASSQNPDRRFQETQYF. Here the CDR3 DNA reads TGTGCCAGCAGCCAAAATCCGGACAGGAGGTTCCAAGAGACCCAGTACTTC.

The rearrangement uses TRBV25-1 and TRBJ1-2, with unresolved D. The CDR3 spans 12 residues. The germline V gene has CDR1 MGHDK and CDR2 SYGVNS. V gave up 8 bases and J gave up 10 bases, with 17 bases separating them. Written as DNA, the CDR3 is TGTGCCAGCTCTACTCTCTGGGAGCACTACACCTTC. As protein: CASSTLWEHYTF.

The V call is TRBV29-1, the J call TRBJ1-1; D call uncertain. CDR1 is SQVTM, CDR2 ANQGSEA, per germline. The CDR3 consists of 11 residues. Trimming left V 6 bases short and J 4 bases short, with 9 bases between. As DNA, the CDR3 is TGCAGCGTGGAGACCTTCACTGAAGCTTTCTTT. This sequence encodes CSVETFTEAFF.

The chain is built from TRBV9 and TRBJ1-1; a weak D match, TRBD1 (5 bases). The CDR3 extends over 17 amino acids. CDR1 is SGDLS and CDR2 is YYNGEE in the germline V gene. Trimming removed 0 bases from V and 3 bases from J, with 18 bases in between. DNA of the CDR3: TGTGCCAGCAGCGTAGGGGCCAGGGCCCGTCGCGACACTGAAGCTTTCTTT. This gives the protein CASSVGARARRDTEAFF.

The rearrangement links TRBV30 to TRBJ2-2; D not resolved. V gave up 3 bases and J gave up 2 bases, with 4 bases separating them. The CDR3 totals 12 residues. Looked up from germline, CDR1 is GTSNPN and CDR2 is SVGIG (reference sequence). CDR3 bases: TGTGCCTGGAGCCGAAACACCGGGGAGCTGTTTTTT. Its translation is CAWSRNTGELFF.

The V gene is TRBV11-2, the J gene TRBJ1-6, with D uncertain. From germline, CDR1 is SGHAT and CDR2 FQNNGV. The length of the CDR3 is 18 residues. The ends were cut back, 2 bases at V and 10 bases at J, with 24 bases in the middle. The CDR3 reads CASSLKVGSVIGRSPLHF. The CDR3 DNA sequence: TGTGCCAGCAGCTTAAAAGTAGGGTCGGTTATAGGTCGATCACCCCTCCACTTT.

This sequence joins TRBV7-2 and TRBJ2-7; 8 nucleotides match TRBD2. Trimming removed 3 bases from V and 6 bases from J; junction bases left unmatched: 7. Germline V gene data show CDR1 as SGHTA and CDR2 as FQGNSA. The CDR3 extends over 14 amino acids. CDR3 DNA: TGTGCCAGCAGCTTCCGGGGGGGGTCTGGCGAGCAGTACTTC. This codes for CASSFRGGSGEQYF.

The chain uses TRBV7-2 and TRBJ2-7; the D gene is possibly TRBD2 (6 bases). This CDR3 region has 15 residues. The germline gives CDR1 SGHTA, CDR2 FQGNSA. The V end was cut by 5 bases, the J end by 2 bases, with 16 bases between. CDR3 coding DNA: TGTGCCAGCAGCCCCTCGTTCGGGAGAGCCTACGAGCAGTACTTC. Translation: CASSPSFGRAYEQYF.

CDR3 in amino acids: CASSDRGLNTEAFF. CDR3 bases: TGTGCCAGCAGTGACAGGGGACTGAACACTGAAGCTTTCTTT. The chain employs TRBV27 and TRBJ1-1; TRBD1 aligns across 8 bases. V dropped 5 bases and J dropped 0; count of bases not matched to a gene: 2. Germline V gene sequence: CDR1 MNHEY, CDR2 SMNVEV (reference sequence). The CDR3 covers 14 residues.

This chain uses TRBV20-1 with TRBJ2-7, with 10 bases fitting TRBD2. CDR3 length: 14 residues. Looked up from germline, CDR1 is DFQATT and CDR2 is SNEGSKA (reference sequence). The V gene end was trimmed by 5 bases and the J gene end by 6 bases; junction bases not matched to a gene: 10. CDR3 sequence: CSAPPGLASLEQYF. CDR3 coding DNA: TGCAGTGCTCCCCCGGGACTAGCGTCGCTCGAGCAGTACTTC.

In its sample, this clonotype was seen once. The gene calls are TRBV9 and TRBJ2-3; D gene ambiguous. Trimming took 1 base from V and 0 from J, leaving 12 bases between them. The CDR3 has 16 amino acids. Germline CDR1 SGDLS, CDR2 YYNGEE. The CDR3 nucleotides are TGTGCCAGCAGCGTACAGGTGGGAACTAGCACAGATACGCAGTATTTT. Protein product: CASSVQVGTSTDTQYF.

The V and J genes are TRBV7-9 and TRBJ2-5; the match to TRBD2 covers 7 bases. The CDR3 runs to 11 residues. The germline CDR1 and CDR2 sequences are SEHNR and FQNEAQ (reference sequence). The V gene end was trimmed by 5 bases and the J gene end by 11 bases; junction bases not matched to a gene: 5. The CDR3 DNA is TGTGCCAGCAGCGTTCTGGGGGGGCAGTACTTC. The encoded protein is CASSVLGGQYF.

V and J are TRBV6-5 and TRBJ1-1, with 7 positions matching TRBD1. Per germline, CDR1 MNHEY and CDR2 SVGAGI. The length of the CDR3 is 15 residues. J was trimmed by 0 bases and V by 4 bases; bases with no gene match: 5. The DNA for the CDR3 is TGTGCCAGCAGTTTAACGGGACAGTTGAACACTGAAGCTTTCTTT. This sequence encodes CASSLTGQLNTEAFF.

The chain combines TRBV4-1 with TRBJ2-1, with 11 positions matching TRBD1. Trimming removed 1 base from V and 4 bases from J; junction bases left unmatched: 3. The CDR3 has 16 residues. Per the germline V gene, CDR1 is MGHRA and CDR2 is YSYEKL. The CDR3 spells CASSQVGTGGYNEQFF. DNA of the CDR3: TGCGCCAGCAGCCAAGTCGGGACAGGGGGTTACAATGAGCAGTTCTTC.

This clonotype showed up just once. This chain uses TRBV14 with TRBJ1-2, with D tentatively TRBD1 (5 bases). The ends were cut back, 1 base at V and 7 bases at J, with 10 bases in the middle. CDR1 is SGHDN, CDR2 FVKESK, per germline. This CDR3 region has 13 residues. The CDR3 loop is CASSQVFGAGYTF. CDR3 DNA sequence: TGTGCCAGCAGCCAAGTATTCGGGGCTGGCTACACCTTC.

The CDR3 coding sequence is TGTGCCACCAGCAGAGAGGGACTCGACAGGACCTATGGCTACACCTTC. Translation: CATSREGLDRTYGYTF. The chain joins TRBV15 to TRBJ1-2; TRBD1 is a possible D gene (6 bases). Germline V CDR1 and CDR2: LNHNV, YYDKDF (reference sequence). This CDR3 has 16 amino acids. The V gene lost 0 bases and the J gene lost 4 bases, with 15 bases spanning the gap.

The chain combines TRBV7-3 with TRBJ1-2, with 7 bases aligning to TRBD1. Looked up from germline, CDR1 is SGHTA and CDR2 is FQGTGA. With 2 bases clipped from V and 6 bases from J, the junction kept 6 bases outside the gene matches. This CDR3 spans 14 amino acids. CDR3 in DNA: TGTGCCAGCAGCTTAGAAACAGGGGTTCATGGCTACACCTTC. It translates to CASSLETGVHGYTF.

The J gene is TRBJ2-1, the V gene TRBV4-1, with a tentative D call TRBD2 (6 bases). Germline V gives CDR1 MGHRA, CDR2 YSYEKL. Trimming shortened V by 4 bases and J by 10 bases, and 20 bases separated the two germline ends. This CDR3 has 15 amino acids. The CDR3 DNA is TGCGCCAGCAGCCCTTACCCGGGACTGGACGGGGAGCAGTTCTTC. As protein: CASSPYPGLDGEQFF.

This clonotype was observed a single time. The chain combines TRBV30 with TRBJ1-1; D gene unclear. Germline values: CDR1 GTSNPN, CDR2 SVGIG (reference sequence). The CDR3 totals 14 residues. Trimming cost V 3 bases and J 3 bases, with 14 bases left between them. DNA of the CDR3: TGTGCCTGGAGAAGGGAAGTGTGGTACACTGAAGCTTTCTTT. Its protein is CAWRREVWYTEAFF. The whole variable domain, filled in from reference TRBV30 and TRBJ1-1, reads SQTIHQWPATLVQPVGSPLSLECTVEGTSNPNLYWYRQAAGRGLQLLFYSVGIGQISSEVPQNLSASRPQDRQFILSSKKLLLSDSGFYLCAWRREVWYTEAFFGQGTRLTVV.

The chain joins TRBV7-2 to TRBJ2-5, with D uncertain. Trimming removed 0 bases from V and 5 bases from J, with 7 bases in between. This CDR3 is built from 13 residues. CDR1 and CDR2 (germline): SGHTA, FQGNSA. The CDR3 is CASSLAFGETQYF. The CDR3 DNA reads TGTGCCAGCAGCTTAGCGTTCGGGGAGACCCAGTACTTC.

The chain has TRBV5-1 and TRBJ2-3; 12 bases are a match to TRBD2. The CDR3 contains 15 residues. The V gene's germline CDR1 is SGHRS and CDR2 YFSETQ. Germline trimming cut 5 bases from V and 7 bases from J; bases unmatched to any gene: 8. The CDR3 DNA sequence: TGCGCCAGCAGGACTAGCGGGAGTGAGAGTTATACGCAGTATTTT. This codes for CASRTSGSESYTQYF.

The sample holds one count of this clonotype. The chain has TRBV27 and TRBJ1-1; D is ambiguous. V shed 0 bases and J shed 1 base, with 9 bases lying between them. Germline CDR1 and CDR2: MNHEY and SMNVEV (reference sequence). This CDR3 region has 15 residues. The CDR3 nucleotides read TGTGCCAGCAGTTTATCCCCCAACCCGAACACTGAAGCTTTCTTT. Protein product: CASSLSPNPNTEAFF.

This clonotype was detected only once. The chain has TRBV12-3 or TRBV12-4 and TRBJ1-1, with TRBD1 matching over 7 bases. Trimming cost V 6 bases and J 4 bases; bases outside gene matches: 14. The CDR3 contains 16 residues. CDR3 residues: CASRTNHRGDSTEAFF. The CDR3 region has the DNA TGTGCCAGCAGAACTAACCACAGGGGTGATAGCACTGAAGCTTTCTTT.